The entry below describes one T cell receptor beta chain. Its antigen is not known. Investigators sought sequencing depths of between 1 in 200,000 and 1 in 1 million T cells. Data came from immunoSEQ multiplex PCR; TCRdb stores just in-frame clones and leaves some out. The sample lists around 310,000 clones, 80% occurring once. The sample comes from a study of cytotoxic CD8 clonotypes in ibrutinib-treated CLL. About the study: Researchers reported over nine relapsed/refractory and approximately 16 treatment-naive patients, 17 of them IGHV unmutated.

Trimming took 5 bases from V and 5 from J; bases not matched to a gene: 1. CDR1 and CDR2 (germline): SGDLS, YYNGEE. This CDR3 has 12 amino acids. Study findings and constraints: Samples from sustained-remission and progressing patients were taken at different times.

The clonotype originates from a human donor with chronic lymphocytic leukemia. The sample consisted of PBMCs, taken before ibrutinib treatment. The J gene is TRBJ2-4, the V gene TRBV9, with 7 bases aligning to TRBD1. This CDR3 reads CASSGTENIQYF. Written as DNA, the CDR3 is TGTGCCAGCAGTGGGACAGAAAACATTCAGTACTTC.